This T cell receptor beta chain was identified in a study of T cell responses to AZD1222 COVID-19 vaccine. Here immunoSEQ multiplex PCR was the method, and the copy in TCRdb shows in-frame clones only, minus some. Among roughly 140,000 clones listed, under 95% were seen once. The germline V gene has CDR1 GTSNPN and CDR2 SVGIG (reference sequence). The CDR3 has 15 amino acids. Deletions cut 2 bases from V and 4 bases from J, with 12 bases between. The sequenced sample was peripheral blood, obtained on day 0 of AZD1222 vaccination. The source of this sequence is an adult in good health. The V gene is TRBV30, the J gene TRBJ2-6; D may be TRBD1 (5 bases). The CDR3 DNA reads as TGTGCCTGGAGTAAAGGGGATTGGGGGGCCAACGTCCTGACTTTC. Translated, it gives CAWSKGDWGANVLTF. The whole variable domain, filled in from reference TRBV30 and TRBJ2-6, reads SQTIHQWPATLVQPVGSPLSLECTVEGTSNPNLYWYRQAAGRGLQLLFYSVGIGQISSEVPQNLSASRPQDRQFILSSKKLLLSDSGFYLCAWSKGDWGANVLTFGAGSRLTVL.